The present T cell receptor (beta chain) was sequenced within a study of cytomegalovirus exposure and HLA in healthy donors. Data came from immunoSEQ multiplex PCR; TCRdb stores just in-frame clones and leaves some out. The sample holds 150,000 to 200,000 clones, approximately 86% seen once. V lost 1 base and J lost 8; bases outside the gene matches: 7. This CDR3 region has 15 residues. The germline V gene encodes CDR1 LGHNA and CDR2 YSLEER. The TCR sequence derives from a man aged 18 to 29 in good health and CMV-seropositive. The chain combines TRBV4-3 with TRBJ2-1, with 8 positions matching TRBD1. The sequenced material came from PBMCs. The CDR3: CASSQGFAGGDEQFF. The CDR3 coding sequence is TGCGCCAGCAGCCAAGGATTCGCAGGGGGCGATGAGCAGTTCTTC.